This TCR beta chain was captured by sequencing in a study of glioma-infiltrating T cells. Broader study findings: CDR3 overlap between tissue and blood was very small. Above-expected tissue-blood divergence occurred in all gliomas, most in low-grade ones.

The germline V and J ends were trimmed by 5 bases and 3 bases, with 7 bases remaining between them. This CDR3 region has 11 residues. The V gene's germline CDR1 is DFQATT and CDR2 SNEGSKA (reference sequence). The iRepertoire nested amplicon-rescue multiplex PCR amplified TCR alpha and beta CDR3s from RNA. Tissue mRNA or PBMC total RNA, roughly 100-400 ng, went into one-step reverse transcription and amplification. MiXCR, run by TCRdb on the multiplex PCR reads, gives a single entry per CDR3 protein. The sample shows around 93,000 distinct CDR3 sequences, approximately 40% of them seen only once. This clonotype appeared many times. The antigen is unknown.

This chain links TRBV20-1 with TRBJ1-2; D unclear. The sequencing input was glioma tissue, nonneoplastic brain tissue, or PBMCs (not recorded which). The sequence was collected from a human donor with low-grade glioma or glioblastoma, undergoing nonglioma brain surgery, or in good health (not recorded which). The CDR3 sequence is CSAPRDYGYTF. In nucleotides, the CDR3 is TGCAGTGCTCCTCGGGACTATGGCTACACCTTC.